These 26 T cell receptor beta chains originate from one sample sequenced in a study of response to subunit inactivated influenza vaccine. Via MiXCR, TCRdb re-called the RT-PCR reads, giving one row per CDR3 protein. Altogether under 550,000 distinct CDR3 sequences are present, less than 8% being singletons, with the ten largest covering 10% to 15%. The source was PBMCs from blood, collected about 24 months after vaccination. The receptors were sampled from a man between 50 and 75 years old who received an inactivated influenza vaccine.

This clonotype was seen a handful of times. The CDR3 DNA reads TGTGCCACCAGCAGAGGGGTGGAGACCCAGTACTTC. Protein product: CATSRGVETQYF. V is TRBV15 and J is TRBJ2-5; D ambiguous. V was shortened by 1 base and J by 5 bases, with 5 bases between the two germline ends. Germline V gene lookup returns CDR1 LNHNV and CDR2 YYDKDF (reference sequence). The CDR3 has 12 residues.

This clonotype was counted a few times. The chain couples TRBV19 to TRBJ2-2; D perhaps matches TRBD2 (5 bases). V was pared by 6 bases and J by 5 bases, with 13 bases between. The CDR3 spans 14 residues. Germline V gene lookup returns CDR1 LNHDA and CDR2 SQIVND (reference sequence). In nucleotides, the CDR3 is TGTGCCAGTAGCCCTACTAGTTTAACCGGGGAGCTGTTTTTT. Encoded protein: CASSPTSLTGELFF.

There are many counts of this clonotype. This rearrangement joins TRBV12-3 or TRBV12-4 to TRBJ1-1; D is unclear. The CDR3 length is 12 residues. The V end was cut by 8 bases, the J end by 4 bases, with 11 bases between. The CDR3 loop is CASGPLSTEAFF. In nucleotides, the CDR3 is TGTGCCAGCGGACCATTGAGCACTGAAGCTTTCTTT.

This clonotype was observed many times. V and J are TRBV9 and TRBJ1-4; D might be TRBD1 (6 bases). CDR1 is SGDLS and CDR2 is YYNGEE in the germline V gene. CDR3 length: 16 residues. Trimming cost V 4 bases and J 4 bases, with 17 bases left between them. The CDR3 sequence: CASSPGGGQGNEKLFF. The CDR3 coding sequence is TGTGCCAGCAGCCCCGGGGGGGGGCAGGGTAATGAAAAACTGTTTTTT.

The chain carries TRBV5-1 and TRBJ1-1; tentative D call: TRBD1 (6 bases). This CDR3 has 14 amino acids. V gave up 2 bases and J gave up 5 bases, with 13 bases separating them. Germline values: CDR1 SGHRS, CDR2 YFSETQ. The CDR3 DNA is TGCGCCAGCAGCTTAGACAGGACGGCTACTGAAGCTTTCTTT. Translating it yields CASSLDRTATEAFF.

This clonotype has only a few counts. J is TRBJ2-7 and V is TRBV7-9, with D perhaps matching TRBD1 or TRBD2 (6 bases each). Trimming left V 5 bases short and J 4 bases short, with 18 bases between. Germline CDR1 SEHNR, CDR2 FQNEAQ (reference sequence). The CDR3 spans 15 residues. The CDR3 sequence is CASSLEGGLGYEQYF. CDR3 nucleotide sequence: TGTGCCAGCAGCCTAGAGGGGGGACTGGGGTACGAGCAGTACTTC.

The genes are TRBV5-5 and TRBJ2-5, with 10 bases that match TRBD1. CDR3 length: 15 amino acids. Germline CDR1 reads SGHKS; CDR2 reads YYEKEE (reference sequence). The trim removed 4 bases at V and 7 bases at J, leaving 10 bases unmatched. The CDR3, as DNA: TGTGCCAGCAGCCCGACCGGGACAGGGGCCCTGACCCAGTACTTC. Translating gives CASSPTGTGALTQYF.

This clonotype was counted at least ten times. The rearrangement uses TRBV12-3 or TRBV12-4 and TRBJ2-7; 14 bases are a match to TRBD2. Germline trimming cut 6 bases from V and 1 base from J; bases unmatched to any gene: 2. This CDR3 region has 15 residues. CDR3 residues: CASRGLAGGSYEQYF. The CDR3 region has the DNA TGTGCCAGCAGAGGACTAGCGGGGGGATCCTACGAGCAGTACTTC.

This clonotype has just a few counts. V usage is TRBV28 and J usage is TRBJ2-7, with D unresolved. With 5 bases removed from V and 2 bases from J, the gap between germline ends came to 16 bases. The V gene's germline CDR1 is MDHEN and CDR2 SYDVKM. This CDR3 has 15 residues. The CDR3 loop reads CASSTSWRMPYEQYF. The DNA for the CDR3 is TGTGCCAGCAGTACCAGCTGGCGGATGCCCTACGAGCAGTACTTC.

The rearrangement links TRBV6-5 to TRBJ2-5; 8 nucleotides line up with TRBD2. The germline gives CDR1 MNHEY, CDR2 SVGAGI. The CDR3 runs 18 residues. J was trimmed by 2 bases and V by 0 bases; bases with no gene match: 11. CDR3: CASSYSFASGCQQETQYF. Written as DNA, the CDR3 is TGTGCCAGCAGTTACTCCTTCGCTAGCGGGTGCCAGCAAGAGACCCAGTACTTC.

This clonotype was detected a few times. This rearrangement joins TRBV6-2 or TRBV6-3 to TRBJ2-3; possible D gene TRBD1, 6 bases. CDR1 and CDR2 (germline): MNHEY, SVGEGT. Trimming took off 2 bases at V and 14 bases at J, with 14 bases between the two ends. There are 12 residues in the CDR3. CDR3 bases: TGTGCCAGCAGTTACCCCGACAGGATACGGTATTTT. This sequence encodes CASSYPDRIRYF.

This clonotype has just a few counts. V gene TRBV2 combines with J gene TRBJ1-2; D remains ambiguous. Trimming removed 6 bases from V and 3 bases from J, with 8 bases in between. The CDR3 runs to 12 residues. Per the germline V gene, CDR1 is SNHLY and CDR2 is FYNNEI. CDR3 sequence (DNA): TGTGCCAGCAGGCAGACCCACTATGGCTACACCTTC. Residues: CASRQTHYGYTF.

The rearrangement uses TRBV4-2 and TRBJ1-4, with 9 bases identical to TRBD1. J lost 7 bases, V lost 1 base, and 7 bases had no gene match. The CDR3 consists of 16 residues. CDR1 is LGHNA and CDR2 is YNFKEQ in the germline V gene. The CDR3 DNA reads TGTGCCAGCAGCCAAGTGCCCAGACAGGGGGGTGAAAAACTGTTTTTT. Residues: CASSQVPRQGGEKLFF.

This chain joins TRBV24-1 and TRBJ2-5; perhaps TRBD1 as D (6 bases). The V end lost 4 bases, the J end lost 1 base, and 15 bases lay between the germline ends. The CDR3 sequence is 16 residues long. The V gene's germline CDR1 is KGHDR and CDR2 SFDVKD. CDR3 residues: CATSEGARASQETQYF. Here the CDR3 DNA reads TGTGCCACCAGTGAGGGGGCGAGAGCGAGCCAAGAGACCCAGTACTTC.

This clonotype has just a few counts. CDR3 coding DNA: TGCGCCAGCAGCCAAGATGGTCTGACAAGTTTTAATGAAAAACTGTTTTTT. Translation gives CASSQDGLTSFNEKLFF. The rearrangement joins TRBV4-3 to TRBJ1-4; no clear D gene. Trimming pared 0 bases from V and 4 bases from J, leaving 15 bases between. The CDR3 has 17 amino acids. Germline V lookup: CDR1 LGHNA, CDR2 YSLEER.

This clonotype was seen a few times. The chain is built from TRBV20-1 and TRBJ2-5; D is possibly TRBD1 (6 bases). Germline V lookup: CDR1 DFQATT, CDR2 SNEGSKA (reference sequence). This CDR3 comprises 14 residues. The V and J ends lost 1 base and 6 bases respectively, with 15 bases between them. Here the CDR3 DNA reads TGCAGTGCTAGAGCCGGGACAAAGGGCAAGACCCAGTACTTC. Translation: CSARAGTKGKTQYF.

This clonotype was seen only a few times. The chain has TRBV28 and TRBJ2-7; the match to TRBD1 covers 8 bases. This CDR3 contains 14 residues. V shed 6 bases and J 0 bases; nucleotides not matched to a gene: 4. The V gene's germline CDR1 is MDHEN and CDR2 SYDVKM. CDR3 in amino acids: CASSRTGYSYEQYF. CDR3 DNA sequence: TGTGCCAGCAGCCGGACAGGGTACTCCTACGAGCAGTACTTC.

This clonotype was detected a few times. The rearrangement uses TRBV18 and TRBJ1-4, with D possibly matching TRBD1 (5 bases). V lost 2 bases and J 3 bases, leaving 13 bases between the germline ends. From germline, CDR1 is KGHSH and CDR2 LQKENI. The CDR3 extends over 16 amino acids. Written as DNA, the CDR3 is TGTGCCAGCTCACCAGGGACTCCCGGGGCTAATGAAAAACTGTTTTTT. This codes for CASSPGTPGANEKLFF. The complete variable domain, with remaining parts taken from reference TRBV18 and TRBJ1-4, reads NAGVMQNPRHLVRRRGQEARLRCSPMKGHSHVYWYRQLPEEGLKFMVYLQKENIIDESGMPKERFSAEFPKEGPSILRIQQVVRGDSAAYFCASSPGTPGANEKLFFGSGTQLSVL.

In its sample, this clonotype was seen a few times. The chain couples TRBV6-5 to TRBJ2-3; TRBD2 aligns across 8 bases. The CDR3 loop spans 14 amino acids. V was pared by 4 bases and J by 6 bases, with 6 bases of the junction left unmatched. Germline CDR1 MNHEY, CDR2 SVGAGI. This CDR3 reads CASSFHSGADTQYF. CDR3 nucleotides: TGTGCCAGCAGTTTCCATAGCGGGGCCGATACGCAGTATTTT.

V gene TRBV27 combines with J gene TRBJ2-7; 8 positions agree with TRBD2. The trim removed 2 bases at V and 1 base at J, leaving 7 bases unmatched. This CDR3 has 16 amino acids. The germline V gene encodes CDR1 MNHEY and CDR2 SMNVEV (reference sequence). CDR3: CASSLASGGRSYEQYF. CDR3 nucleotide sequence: TGTGCCAGCAGTTTAGCCAGCGGGGGCCGATCCTACGAGCAGTACTTC.

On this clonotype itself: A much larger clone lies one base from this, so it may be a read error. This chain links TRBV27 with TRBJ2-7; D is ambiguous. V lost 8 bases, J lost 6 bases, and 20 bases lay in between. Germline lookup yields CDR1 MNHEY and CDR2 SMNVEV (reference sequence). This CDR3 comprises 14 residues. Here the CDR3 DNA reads TGTGCCAGCCGTAGATTAGGCGGTAGGAGCGAGCAGTACTTC. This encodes CASRRLGGRSEQYF.

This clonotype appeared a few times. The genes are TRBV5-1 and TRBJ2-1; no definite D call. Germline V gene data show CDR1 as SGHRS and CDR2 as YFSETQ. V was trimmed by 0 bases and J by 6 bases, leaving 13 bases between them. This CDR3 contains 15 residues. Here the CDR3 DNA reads TGCGCCAGCAGCTTGGGGGATCCTACAGCCAATGAGCAGTTCTTC. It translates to CASSLGDPTANEQFF.

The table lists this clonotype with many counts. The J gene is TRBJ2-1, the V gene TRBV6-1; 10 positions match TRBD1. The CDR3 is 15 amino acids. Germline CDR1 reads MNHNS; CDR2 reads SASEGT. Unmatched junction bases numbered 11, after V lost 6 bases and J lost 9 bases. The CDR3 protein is CASRGRDRGSIEQFF. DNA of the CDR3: TGTGCCAGCAGAGGCCGGGACAGGGGCTCCATTGAGCAGTTCTTC.

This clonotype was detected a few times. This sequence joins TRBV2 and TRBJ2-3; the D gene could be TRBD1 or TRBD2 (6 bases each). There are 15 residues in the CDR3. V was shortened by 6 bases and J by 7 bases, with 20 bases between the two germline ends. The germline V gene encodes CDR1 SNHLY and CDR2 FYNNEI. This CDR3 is CASSVPGATGNTQYF. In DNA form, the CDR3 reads TGTGCCAGCAGCGTACCGGGGGCCACTGGGAATACGCAGTATTTT. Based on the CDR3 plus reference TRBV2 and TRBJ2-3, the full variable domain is EPEVTQTPSHQVTQMGQEVILRCVPISNHLYFYWYRQILGQKVEFLVSFYNNEISEKSEIFDDQFSVERPDGSNFTLKIRSTKLEDSAMYFCASSVPGATGNTQYFGPGTRLTVL.

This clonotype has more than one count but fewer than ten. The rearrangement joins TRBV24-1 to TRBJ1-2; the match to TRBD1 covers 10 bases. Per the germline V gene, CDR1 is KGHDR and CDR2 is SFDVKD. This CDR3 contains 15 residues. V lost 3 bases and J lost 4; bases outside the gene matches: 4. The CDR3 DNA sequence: TGTGCCACCAGTGATCCGGGACAGGGGACCTATGGCTACACCTTC. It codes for CATSDPGQGTYGYTF.

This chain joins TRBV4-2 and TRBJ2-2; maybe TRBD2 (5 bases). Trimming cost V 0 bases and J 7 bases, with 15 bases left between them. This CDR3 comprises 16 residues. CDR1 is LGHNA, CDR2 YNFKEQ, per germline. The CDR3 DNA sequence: TGTGCCAGCAGCCAAGAACCCTACGGGGTTATCGGGGAGCTGTTTTTT. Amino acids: CASSQEPYGVIGELFF.